This TCR beta chain was captured by sequencing in a study of blood T cell repertoires in COVID-19. Clinical history reported by participants formed the basis on which cohorts were assigned. CDR1 is ENHRY and CDR2 is SYGVKD in the germline V gene. V was clipped by 0 bases and J by 3 bases; unmatched bases: 9. This CDR3 comprises 18 residues. This clone has a handful of counts. As handled by the study authors: Reference gene primers were amplified, and this amplification served to estimate nucleated cell counts. Repertoires were generated with immunoSEQ multiplex PCR, while TCRdb's copy carries only in-frame clones and drops some. V and J calls and clone size are those listed in that table; D and trimming were worked out from the DNA. The sample lists some 270,000 clones, about nine tenths seen once, with 1.9% in the top ten.

This TCR was recovered from a woman in her fifties or sixties who had recovered from COVID-19. The sample taken for sequencing was PBMCs or T cells enriched from blood (not recorded which). V and J are TRBV10-3 and TRBJ2-3, with TRBD1 identical over 10 bases. CDR3 residues: CAISESYLGTGETDTQYF. Here the CDR3 DNA reads TGTGCCATCAGTGAGTCCTACTTAGGGACAGGGGAGACAGATACGCAGTATTTT.